This T cell receptor beta chain comes out of a study of technical replicates of blood from a handful of donors. There are 13 residues in the CDR3. Per the germline V gene, CDR1 is SGDLS and CDR2 is YYNGEE. The V end lost 2 bases, the J end lost 6 bases, and 8 bases lay between the germline ends. A single count supports this clone. Method: immunoSEQ multiplex PCR; TCRdb's copy keeps in-frame clones and lacks some. The sample comprises 76,000 or so clones, about 91% of which are singletons, and 0.2% to 0.25% rests with the top ten. This sequence originates from a human donor in good health. The sequenced sample was T cells isolated from PBMCs. This chain joins TRBV9 and TRBJ1-4, with D possibly being TRBD1 (6 bases). The DNA of the CDR3 is TGTGCCAGCAGCGTGAGACAGGATGAAAAACTGTTTTTT. Amino acid sequence: CASSVRQDEKLFF.